This T cell receptor (beta chain) appears in the sequencing data of a study of T cells after posttransplantation cyclophosphamide. Sequencing was performed with immunoSEQ multiplex PCR; in TCRdb, only in-frame clones are kept and a portion is missing. The table lists 15,000 to 20,000 clones, roughly 80% of them singletons, with 2.5% to 3% in the top ten. Germline-derived CDR1 and CDR2 are MNHEY and SMNVEV (reference sequence). V trimming: 10 bases; J trimming: 0 bases; junction bases outside the gene matches: 5. The CDR3 runs to 13 residues. Control samples came 1 year after myeloablative marrow transplants with methotrexate plus calcineurin inhibitor.

The TCR originated in a young adult male patient who received an allogeneic stem cell transplant from an unrelated donor, was CMV-positive, and had acute and chronic GVHD. Some T cells could come from the graft donor. This specimen was PBMCs, taken around 64 weeks after allogeneic stem cell transplant with calcineurin inhibitor and methotrexate. V and J are TRBV27 and TRBJ2-7; TRBD2 matches 8 bases. The CDR3 DNA reads TGTGCCACCTCCGGGACTAGCTCCTACGAGCAGTACTTC. This translates into CATSGTSSYEQYF.